A single T cell receptor (beta chain) is shown here with its context. Participants were placed into cohorts based on the clinical history they reported. Among Cohort 3 donors, those recovered had two negative PCRs, clearance, or symptom resolution. Original methodology: Counts of nucleated cells, estimated from reference gene primer amplification, were obtained. Profiled with immunoSEQ multiplex PCR; TCRdb holds only in-frame clones, not every one. V, J and clone size are taken as reported in that table, and D and trimming were inferred from the DNA itself. The sample has about 200,000 clones, roughly 84% seen once. Germline V CDR1 and CDR2: MDHEN, SYDVKM. The V and J ends lost 6 bases and 5 bases, in that order; junction bases with no gene match: 6. This CDR3 has 13 residues. This entry belongs to a study of blood T cell repertoires in COVID-19. Study-wide context: The analysed material was cDNA or gDNA that came from T cells, B-cell-depleted T cells, or PBMCs.

This sequence was found in a man aged 35 to 55 who had recovered from COVID-19. The chain carries TRBV28 and TRBJ1-2; 7 bases are shared with TRBD1. Sequencing was carried out using PBMCs or T cells enriched from blood (not recorded which). The DNA of the CDR3 is TGTGCCAGCAGCTCAGGGGGGAGGTATGGCTACACCTTC. Its translation is CASSSGGRYGYTF.